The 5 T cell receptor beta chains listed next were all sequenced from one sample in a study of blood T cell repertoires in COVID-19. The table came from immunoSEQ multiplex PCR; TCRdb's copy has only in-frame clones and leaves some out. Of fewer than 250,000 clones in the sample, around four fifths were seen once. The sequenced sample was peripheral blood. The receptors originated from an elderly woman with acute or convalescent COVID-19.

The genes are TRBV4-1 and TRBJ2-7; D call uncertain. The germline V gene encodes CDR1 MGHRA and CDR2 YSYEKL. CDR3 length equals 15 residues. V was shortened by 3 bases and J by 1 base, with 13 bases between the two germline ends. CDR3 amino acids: CASSQGPGSSYEQYF. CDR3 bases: TGCGCCAGCAGCCAGGGTCCGGGTTCTTCCTACGAGCAGTACTTC.

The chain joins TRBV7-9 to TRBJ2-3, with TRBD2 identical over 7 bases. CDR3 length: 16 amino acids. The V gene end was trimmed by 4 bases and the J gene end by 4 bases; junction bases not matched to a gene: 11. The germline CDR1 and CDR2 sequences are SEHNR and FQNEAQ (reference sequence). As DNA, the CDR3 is TGTGCCAGCAGCTCTCTAGCGGTGGGTGGATCAGATACGCAGTATTTT. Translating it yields CASSSLAVGGSDTQYF.

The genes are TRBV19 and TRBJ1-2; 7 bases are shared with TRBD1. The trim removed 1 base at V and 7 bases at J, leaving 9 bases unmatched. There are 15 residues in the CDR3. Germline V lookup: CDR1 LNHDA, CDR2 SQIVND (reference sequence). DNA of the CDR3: TGTGCCAGTAGTATAGCCGGACAGGCTTTTGGTGGCTACACCTTC. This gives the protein CASSIAGQAFGGYTF.

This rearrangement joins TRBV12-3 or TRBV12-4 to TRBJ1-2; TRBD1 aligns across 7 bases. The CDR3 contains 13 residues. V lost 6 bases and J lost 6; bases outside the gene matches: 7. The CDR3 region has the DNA TGTGCCAGCAGCCAAAGACAGGGCGATGGCTACACCTTC. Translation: CASSQRQGDGYTF.

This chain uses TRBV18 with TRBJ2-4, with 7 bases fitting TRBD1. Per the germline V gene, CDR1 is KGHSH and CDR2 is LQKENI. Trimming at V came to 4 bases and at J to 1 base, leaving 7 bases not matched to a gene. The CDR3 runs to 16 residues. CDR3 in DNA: TGTGCCAGCTCACGGGTAGGGGGCAGTGCCAAAAACATTCAGTACTTC. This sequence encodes CASSRVGGSAKNIQYF.